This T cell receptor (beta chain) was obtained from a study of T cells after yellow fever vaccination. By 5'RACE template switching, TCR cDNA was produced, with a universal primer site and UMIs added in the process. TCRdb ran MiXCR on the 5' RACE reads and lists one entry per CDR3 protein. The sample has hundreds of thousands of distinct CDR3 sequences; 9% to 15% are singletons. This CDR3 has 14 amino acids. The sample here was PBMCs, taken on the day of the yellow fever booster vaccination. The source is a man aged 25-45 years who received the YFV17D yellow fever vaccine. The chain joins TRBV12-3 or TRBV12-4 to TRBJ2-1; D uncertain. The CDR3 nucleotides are TGTTCCTCGTCCCGGGTCCCGCTAATCAATGAGCAGTTCTTC. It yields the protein CSSSRVPLINEQFF.